This entry lists 7 T cell receptor beta chains sequenced from one sample in a study of blood T cell repertoires in COVID-19. TCRdb's table, derived via immunoSEQ multiplex PCR, lists solely in-frame clones and lacks some. This sample has some 170,000 clones; 65% to 90% occur once, and the top ten carry roughly 15%. What was sequenced was PBMCs or T cells enriched from blood (not recorded which). Source of these receptors: a middle-aged man who had recovered from COVID-19.

The count of this clone is one. V usage is TRBV5-1 and J usage is TRBJ1-2; 8 nucleotides align to TRBD1. J was trimmed by 8 bases and V by 4 bases; bases with no gene match: 10. The CDR3 is 14 residues long. Germline V CDR1 and CDR2: SGHRS, YFSETQ. CDR3 nucleotides: TGCGCCAGCAGCATGGACAGGGTGAGGGAGGGCTACACCTTC. Protein: CASSMDRVREGYTF.

This clone has only a few counts. This sequence joins TRBV28 and TRBJ2-7; D perhaps matches TRBD2 (5 bases). V shed 5 bases and J shed 3 bases, with 20 bases lying between them. The CDR3 contains 16 residues. Looked up from germline, CDR1 is MDHEN and CDR2 is SYDVKM. The CDR3 DNA reads TGTGCCAGCAGTGCAACCCGGGGTTCTCCGATCTACGAGCAGTACTTC. It translates to CASSATRGSPIYEQYF.

This chain links TRBV5-1 with TRBJ1-2; TRBD1 might be the D (6 bases). The CDR3 totals 15 residues. Deletions cut 2 bases from V and 3 bases from J, with 14 bases between. The germline V gene encodes CDR1 SGHRS and CDR2 YFSETQ. CDR3 DNA: TGCGCCAGCAGCTTTGAGGGGGTTAAGTACTATGGCTACACCTTC. The encoded protein is CASSFEGVKYYGYTF. The variable domain in full, completed from reference TRBV5-1 and TRBJ1-2, reads KAGVTQTPRYLIKTRGQQVTLSCSPISGHRSVSWYQQTPGQGLQFLFEYFSETQRNKGNFPGRFSGRQFSNSRSEMNVSTLELGDSALYLCASSFEGVKYYGYTFGSGTRLTVV.

This chain connects TRBV10-3 to TRBJ1-2; D is possibly TRBD1 (6 bases). This CDR3 is built from 18 residues. CDR1 and CDR2 from the germline V gene are ENHRY and SYGVKD. V was shortened by 2 bases and J by 0 bases, with 19 bases between the two germline ends. CDR3 in amino acids: CAISERTLGTKTNYGYTF. In DNA form, the CDR3 reads TGTGCCATCAGTGAGAGGACGCTCGGGACAAAAACTAACTATGGCTACACCTTC.

The rearrangement links TRBV7-9 to TRBJ1-1; D is unresolved. Germline V gene sequence: CDR1 SEHNR, CDR2 FQNEAQ (reference sequence). The ends were cut back, 3 bases at V and 2 bases at J, with 10 bases in the middle. The CDR3 totals 14 residues. The CDR3, as DNA: TGTGCCAGCAGCTTCGTGCAAGCTAACACTGAAGCTTTCTTT. Amino acid sequence: CASSFVQANTEAFF.

V and J are TRBV3-1 (or the pseudogene TRBV3-2) and TRBJ1-5; perhaps TRBD1 as D (5 bases). The V gene's germline CDR1 is LGHDT and CDR2 YNNKEL (reference sequence). V shed 1 base and J shed 2 bases, with 15 bases lying between them. The CDR3 runs 17 residues. CDR3 sequence reads: CASSQGLMGLGNQPQHF. The DNA for the CDR3 is TGTGCCAGCAGCCAAGGGCTAATGGGGCTTGGCAATCAGCCCCAGCATTTT.

For the CDR3, the DNA is TGCGCCAGCAGCTACCCCAGCTCTGGAAACACCATATATTTT. It is translated as CASSYPSSGNTIYF. The V call is TRBV4-1, the J call TRBJ1-3; unclear D gene. The ends were cut back, 5 bases at V and 0 bases at J, with 8 bases in the middle. Per the germline V gene, CDR1 is MGHRA and CDR2 is YSYEKL. The CDR3 totals 14 residues.